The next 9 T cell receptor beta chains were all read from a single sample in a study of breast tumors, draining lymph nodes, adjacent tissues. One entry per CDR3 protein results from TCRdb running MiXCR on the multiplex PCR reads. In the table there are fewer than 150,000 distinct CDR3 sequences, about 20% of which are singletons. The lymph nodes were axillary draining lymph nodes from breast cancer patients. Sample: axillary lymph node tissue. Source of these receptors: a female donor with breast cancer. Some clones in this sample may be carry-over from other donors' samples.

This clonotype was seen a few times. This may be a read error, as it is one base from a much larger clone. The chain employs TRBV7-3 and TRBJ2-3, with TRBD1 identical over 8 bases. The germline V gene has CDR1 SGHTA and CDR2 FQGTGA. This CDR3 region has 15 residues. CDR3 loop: CASSYTGGRADTRYF. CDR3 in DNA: TGTGCCAGCAGCTATACAGGGGGAAGAGCAGATACGCGGTATTTT.

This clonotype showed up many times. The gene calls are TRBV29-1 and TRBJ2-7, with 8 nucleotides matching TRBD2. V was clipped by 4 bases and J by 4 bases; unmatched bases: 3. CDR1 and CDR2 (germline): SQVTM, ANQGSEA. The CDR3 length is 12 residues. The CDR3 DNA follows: TGCAGCGTTGTTCGGGAGGGGTACGAGCAGTACTTC. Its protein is CSVVREGYEQYF.

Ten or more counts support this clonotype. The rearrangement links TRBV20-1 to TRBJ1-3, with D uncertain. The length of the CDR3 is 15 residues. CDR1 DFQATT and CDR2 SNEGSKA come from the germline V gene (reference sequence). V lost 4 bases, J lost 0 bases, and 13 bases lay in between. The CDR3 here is CSATPTGYSGNTIYF. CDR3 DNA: TGCAGTGCTACGCCGACCGGATACTCTGGAAACACCATATATTTT.

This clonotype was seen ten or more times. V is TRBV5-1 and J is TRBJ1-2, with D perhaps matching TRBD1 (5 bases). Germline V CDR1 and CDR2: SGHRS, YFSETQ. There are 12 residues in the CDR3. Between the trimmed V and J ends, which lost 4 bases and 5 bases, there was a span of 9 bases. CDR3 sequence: CASSTDKYGYTF. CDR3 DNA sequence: TGCGCCAGCAGCACGGACAAGTATGGCTACACCTTC.

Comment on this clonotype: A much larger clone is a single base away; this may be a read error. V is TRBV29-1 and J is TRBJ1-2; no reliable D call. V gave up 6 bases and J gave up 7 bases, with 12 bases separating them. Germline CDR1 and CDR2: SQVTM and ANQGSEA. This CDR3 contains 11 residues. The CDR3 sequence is CSVPDPCGYTF. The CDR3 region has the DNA TGCAGCGTCCCGGACCCATGTGGCTACACCTTC.

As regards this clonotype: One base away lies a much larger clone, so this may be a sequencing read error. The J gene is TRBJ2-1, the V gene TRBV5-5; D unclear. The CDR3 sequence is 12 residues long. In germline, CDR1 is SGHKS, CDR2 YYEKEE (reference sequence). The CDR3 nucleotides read TGTACCAGCAGCCGTCGTAAGGATGAGCAGTTCTTC. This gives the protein CTSSRRKDEQFF.

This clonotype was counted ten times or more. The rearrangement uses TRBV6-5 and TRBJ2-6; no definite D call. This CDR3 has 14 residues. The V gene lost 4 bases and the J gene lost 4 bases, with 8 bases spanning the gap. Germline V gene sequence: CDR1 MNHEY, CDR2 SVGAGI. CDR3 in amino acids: CASSSRWGANVLTF. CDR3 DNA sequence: TGTGCCAGCAGTTCCCGATGGGGGGCCAACGTCCTGACTTTC.

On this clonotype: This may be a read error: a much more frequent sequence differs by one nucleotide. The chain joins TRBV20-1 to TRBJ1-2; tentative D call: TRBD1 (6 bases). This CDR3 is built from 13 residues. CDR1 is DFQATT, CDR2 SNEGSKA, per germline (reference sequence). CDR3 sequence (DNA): TGCAGTGCTGGAGACGGACAGCCCTATGGCTACACCTTC. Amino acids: CSAGDGQPYGYTF.

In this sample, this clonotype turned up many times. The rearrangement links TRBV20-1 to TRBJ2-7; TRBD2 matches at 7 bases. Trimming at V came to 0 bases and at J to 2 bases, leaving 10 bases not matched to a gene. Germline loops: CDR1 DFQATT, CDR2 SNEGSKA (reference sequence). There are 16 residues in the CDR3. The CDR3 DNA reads TGCAGTGCTAGAGATCTGGGGGGAGGGTCGGCCTACGAGCAGTACTTC. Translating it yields CSARDLGGGSAYEQYF.